A selection of T cell receptor beta chains follows, all from one sample in a study of CD8 T cells in Susac syndrome. TCRdb re-called the immunoSEQ multiplex PCR reads with MiXCR, one entry per CDR3 protein. The table lists approximately 300,000 distinct CDR3 sequences, approximately 85% of them singletons. The sequencing sample was made of CD8+ T cells from PBMCs. These receptors were taken from a human donor with multiple sclerosis. CDR3s include the opening cysteine and the closing phenylalanine or tryptophan. The D gene is left open where the match is weak. Size tells how often a clone was seen (once, few, many) or the class of an expanded clone, and some rows leave it out.

abundance: -; d_gene: TRBD1; v_gene: TRBV7-9; j_gene: TRBJ1-5; CDR3aa: CASSLVTGGGNQPQHF; CDR3nt: TGTGCCAGCAGCTTAGTGACAGGGGGCGGCAATCAGCCCCAGCATTTT
abundance: -; d_gene: TRBD1; v_gene: TRBV28; j_gene: TRBJ2-7; CDR3aa: CASSLYWTGGSYEQYF; CDR3nt: TGTGCCAGCAGTTTATATTGGACAGGGGGCTCCTACGAGCAGTACTTC
abundance: -; d_gene: -; v_gene: TRBV5-1; j_gene: TRBJ2-7; CDR3aa: CASSLQFGSGYEQYF; CDR3nt: TGCGCCAGCAGCCTGCAATTCGGGAGTGGGTACGAGCAGTACTTC
abundance: -; d_gene: TRBD1; v_gene: TRBV6-2/TRBV6-3; j_gene: TRBJ2-1; CDR3aa: CASSYIGQGYNEQFF; CDR3nt: TGTGCCAGCAGTTACATTGGACAGGGGTACAATGAGCAGTTCTTC
abundance: -; d_gene: -; v_gene: TRBV24-1; j_gene: TRBJ2-3; CDR3aa: CATSDPVGGTDTQYF; CDR3nt: TGTGCCACCAGTGATCCAGTCGGGGGCACAGATACGCAGTATTTT
abundance: -; d_gene: -; v_gene: TRBV14; j_gene: TRBJ2-1; CDR3aa: CASSQDYRFNEQFF; CDR3nt: TGTGCCAGCAGCCAAGATTATCGGTTCAATGAGCAGTTCTTC
abundance: -; d_gene: TRBD2; v_gene: TRBV27; j_gene: TRBJ2-7; CDR3aa: CASSVAGLVSHEQYF; CDR3nt: TGTGCCAGCAGTGTAGCGGGACTGGTCTCCCACGAGCAGTACTTC
abundance: -; d_gene: TRBD2; v_gene: TRBV7-9; j_gene: TRBJ2-7; CDR3aa: CASSLGESGRHFIFEQYF; CDR3nt: TGTGCCAGCAGCTTAGGCGAAAGCGGGAGGCACTTTATTTTCGAGCAGTACTTC
abundance: -; d_gene: TRBD1; v_gene: TRBV29-1; j_gene: TRBJ2-7; CDR3aa: CIGDRGHEQYF; CDR3nt: TGCATCGGGGACAGAGGGCACGAGCAGTACTTC
abundance: -; d_gene: -; v_gene: TRBV20-1; j_gene: TRBJ1-2; CDR3aa: CSARDPGPVWSRVGYTF; CDR3nt: TGCAGTGCTAGGGACCCCGGACCGGTTTGGAGTCGAGTTGGCTACACCTTC
abundance: -; d_gene: -; v_gene: TRBV7-8; j_gene: TRBJ1-1; CDR3aa: CASSLIPRAEAFF; CDR3nt: TGTGCCAGCAGCTTAATTCCGAGGGCTGAAGCTTTCTTT
abundance: -; d_gene: TRBD1; v_gene: TRBV10-3; j_gene: TRBJ1-2; CDR3aa: CAISESQTGLPTGYTF; CDR3nt: TGTGCCATCAGTGAGTCGCAGACAGGGCTCCCCACTGGCTACACCTTC
abundance: once; d_gene: TRBD1; v_gene: TRBV12-3/TRBV12-4; j_gene: TRBJ1-2; CDR3aa: CASSGGTAGYTF; CDR3nt: TGTGCCAGCAGTGGCGGGACAGCCGGCTACACCTTC
abundance: -; d_gene: -; v_gene: TRBV15; j_gene: TRBJ2-2; CDR3aa: CATGAGELFF; CDR3nt: TGTGCCACCGGCGCCGGGGAGCTGTTTTTT
abundance: once; d_gene: TRBD1; v_gene: TRBV18; j_gene: TRBJ2-1; CDR3aa: CASSTSPGTGAYNEQFF; CDR3nt: TGTGCCAGTTCCACCTCCCCCGGGACAGGGGCCTACAATGAGCAGTTCTTC
abundance: once; d_gene: TRBD1; v_gene: TRBV27; j_gene: TRBJ2-7; CDR3aa: CASSTNPGQGAHEQYF; CDR3nt: TGTGCCAGCAGTACGAACCCGGGACAGGGGGCTCACGAGCAGTACTTC
abundance: few; d_gene: -; v_gene: TRBV6-5; j_gene: TRBJ1-4; CDR3aa: CASLDEKLFF; CDR3nt: TGTGCCAGCCTCGATGAAAAACTGTTTTTT
abundance: -; d_gene: -; v_gene: TRBV2; j_gene: TRBJ2-1; CDR3aa: CASSDYKGLNEQFF; CDR3nt: TGTGCCAGCAGTGATTACAAGGGTCTAAATGAGCAGTTCTTC
abundance: once; d_gene: -; v_gene: TRBV19; j_gene: TRBJ2-7; CDR3aa: CASSIRPDHEQYF; CDR3nt: TGTGCCAGTAGTATCAGGCCAGACCACGAGCAGTACTTC
abundance: -; d_gene: -; v_gene: TRBV29-1; j_gene: TRBJ2-2; CDR3aa: CSVEGSQNTGELFF; CDR3nt: TGCAGCGTTGAAGGTAGCCAGAACACCGGGGAGCTGTTTTTT
abundance: -; d_gene: TRBD2; v_gene: TRBV28; j_gene: TRBJ2-1; CDR3aa: CAALAGDNEQFF; CDR3nt: TGTGCGGCGCTAGCGGGAGATAATGAGCAGTTCTTC
abundance: -; d_gene: -; v_gene: TRBV19; j_gene: TRBJ1-1; CDR3aa: CASSIDREGINTEAFF; CDR3nt: TGTGCCAGTAGTATAGATCGTGAGGGTATAAACACTGAAGCTTTCTTT
abundance: once; d_gene: TRBD2; v_gene: TRBV4-3; j_gene: TRBJ2-3; CDR3aa: CASSQSASGLTDTQYF; CDR3nt: TGCGCCAGCAGCCAGTCCGCTAGCGGTCTCACAGATACGCAGTATTTT
abundance: -; d_gene: TRBD2; v_gene: TRBV9; j_gene: TRBJ2-4; CDR3aa: CASSDQRDFTKNIQYF; CDR3nt: TGTGCCAGCAGCGATCAGCGGGACTTTACCAAAAACATTCAGTACTTC
abundance: -; d_gene: -; v_gene: TRBV12-3/TRBV12-4; j_gene: TRBJ2-1; CDR3aa: CASSLAGTLSSYNEQFF; CDR3nt: TGTGCCAGCAGTTTGGCCGGGACTTTAAGCTCCTACAATGAGCAGTTCTTC
abundance: -; d_gene: TRBD2; v_gene: TRBV10-2; j_gene: TRBJ2-3; CDR3aa: CAISGRAGSTDTQYF; CDR3nt: TGCGCCATCAGCGGGAGGGCTGGTAGCACAGATACGCAGTATTTT
abundance: -; d_gene: TRBD2; v_gene: TRBV10-3; j_gene: TRBJ2-3; CDR3aa: CAISEPSPGLAGGLLQYF; CDR3nt: TGTGCCATCAGTGAACCGAGTCCCGGACTAGCGGGAGGCCTCCTGCAGTATTTT
abundance: -; d_gene: TRBD2; v_gene: TRBV30; j_gene: TRBJ2-1; CDR3aa: CAWSLGLAGPIGNEQFF; CDR3nt: TGTGCCTGGAGTCTCGGGCTAGCGGGCCCTATTGGGAATGAGCAGTTCTTC
abundance: once; d_gene: -; v_gene: TRBV27; j_gene: TRBJ1-4; CDR3aa: CASSLAGITNEKLFF; CDR3nt: TGTGCCAGCAGTTTAGCAGGGATCACTAATGAAAAACTGTTTTTT
abundance: once; d_gene: TRBD2; v_gene: TRBV18; j_gene: TRBJ2-5; CDR3aa: CASSPPGLAGVKKETQYF; CDR3nt: TGTGCCAGCTCACCACCGGGACTAGCGGGAGTAAAAAAAGAGACCCAGTACTTC
abundance: -; d_gene: -; v_gene: TRBV27; j_gene: TRBJ1-1; CDR3aa: CASSLSAGLTEAFF; CDR3nt: TGTGCCAGCAGTTTATCGGCAGGGCTCACTGAAGCTTTCTTT
abundance: -; d_gene: -; v_gene: TRBV13; j_gene: TRBJ2-7; CDR3aa: CASSLSRTEPSEQYF; CDR3nt: TGTGCCAGCAGCTTATCGCGGACAGAGCCTAGCGAGCAGTACTTC
abundance: -; d_gene: -; v_gene: TRBV12-3/TRBV12-4; j_gene: TRBJ2-5; CDR3aa: CASIRNSQETQYF; CDR3nt: TGTGCCAGCATACGGAACAGCCAAGAGACCCAGTACTTC
abundance: -; d_gene: -; v_gene: TRBV28; j_gene: TRBJ1-5; CDR3aa: CASSFFIRQPQHF; CDR3nt: TGTGCCAGCAGTTTTTTCATTAGACAGCCCCAGCATTTT
abundance: -; d_gene: -; v_gene: TRBV30; j_gene: TRBJ2-7; CDR3aa: CAWEVSYEQYF; CDR3nt: TGTGCCTGGGAGGTTTCTTACGAGCAGTACTTC
abundance: -; d_gene: -; v_gene: TRBV24-1; j_gene: TRBJ1-5; CDR3aa: CATSGAGRIQPQHF; CDR3nt: TGTGCCACCAGTGGCGCAGGTAGAATTCAGCCCCAGCATTTT
abundance: -; d_gene: TRBD2; v_gene: TRBV15; j_gene: TRBJ2-5; CDR3aa: CATSREAGVRETQYF; CDR3nt: TGTGCCACCAGCAGAGAGGCGGGAGTACGGGAGACCCAGTACTTC
abundance: -; d_gene: -; v_gene: TRBV27; j_gene: TRBJ2-7; CDR3aa: CASSALGISYEQYF; CDR3nt: TGTGCCAGCAGTGCTCTAGGAATCTCTTACGAGCAGTACTTC
abundance: many; d_gene: -; v_gene: TRBV7-9; j_gene: TRBJ2-2; CDR3aa: CASSLGGTGELFF; CDR3nt: TGTGCCAGCAGTTTGGGGGGCACCGGGGAGCTGTTTTTT
abundance: -; d_gene: -; v_gene: TRBV29-1; j_gene: TRBJ1-1; CDR3aa: CSATLSLIMNTEAFF; CDR3nt: TGCAGCGCTACGTTGAGTCTCATAATGAACACTGAAGCTTTCTTT
abundance: -; d_gene: TRBD2; v_gene: TRBV6-2/TRBV6-3; j_gene: TRBJ2-3; CDR3aa: CASSFRDYSTDTQYF; CDR3nt: TGTGCCAGCAGTTTCCGGGACTATAGCACAGATACGCAGTATTTT
abundance: -; d_gene: -; v_gene: TRBV7-3; j_gene: TRBJ2-5; CDR3aa: CASSGLLAQETQYF; CDR3nt: TGTGCCAGCAGCGGACTACTAGCCCAAGAGACCCAGTACTTC
abundance: -; d_gene: TRBD1; v_gene: TRBV29-1; j_gene: TRBJ2-4; CDR3aa: CSVDADRDHTKNIQYF; CDR3nt: TGCAGCGTTGATGCAGACAGGGATCATACCAAAAACATTCAGTACTTC
abundance: -; d_gene: -; v_gene: TRBV7-9; j_gene: TRBJ2-1; CDR3aa: CASSPKSYNEQFF; CDR3nt: TGTGCCAGCAGCCCTAAATCCTACAATGAGCAGTTCTTC
abundance: -; d_gene: TRBD1; v_gene: TRBV29-1; j_gene: TRBJ2-7; CDR3aa: CSVEEGTGSYEQYF; CDR3nt: TGCAGCGTTGAAGAAGGGACAGGGTCCTACGAGCAGTACTTC
abundance: -; d_gene: -; v_gene: TRBV27; j_gene: TRBJ2-1; CDR3aa: CASTPHSGYYNEQFF; CDR3nt: TGTGCCAGTACTCCACATAGCGGTTACTACAATGAGCAGTTCTTC
abundance: -; d_gene: -; v_gene: TRBV29-1; j_gene: TRBJ1-2; CDR3aa: CSVVSQGGNYGYTF; CDR3nt: TGCAGCGTAGTTTCACAGGGAGGAAACTATGGCTACACCTTC
abundance: -; d_gene: -; v_gene: TRBV6-6; j_gene: TRBJ1-1; CDR3aa: CASSYQGGATEAFF; CDR3nt: TGTGCCAGCAGTTATCAGGGTGGAGCCACTGAAGCTTTCTTT
abundance: few; d_gene: -; v_gene: TRBV5-6; j_gene: TRBJ2-7; CDR3aa: CASSLVGEAYEQYF; CDR3nt: TGTGCCAGCAGCTTGGTCGGGGAGGCCTACGAGCAGTACTTC
abundance: -; d_gene: -; v_gene: TRBV6-2/TRBV6-3; j_gene: TRBJ2-6; CDR3aa: CASSQSSGANVLTF; CDR3nt: TGTGCCAGCAGTCAGAGCTCTGGGGCCAACGTCCTGACTTTC
abundance: -; d_gene: -; v_gene: TRBV27; j_gene: TRBJ2-7; CDR3aa: CASSRSVGEQYF; CDR3nt: TGTGCCAGCAGTCGCTCCGTGGGGGAGCAGTACTTC
abundance: -; d_gene: -; v_gene: TRBV7-9; j_gene: TRBJ2-7; CDR3aa: CASSWPPGAGYEQYF; CDR3nt: TGTGCCAGCAGCTGGCCCCCCGGAGCAGGGTACGAGCAGTACTTC
abundance: -; d_gene: TRBD1; v_gene: TRBV7-9; j_gene: TRBJ1-2; CDR3aa: CASSRALTGGTNYTF; CDR3nt: TGTGCCAGCAGCCGCGCCCTTACAGGGGGCACGAACTACACCTTC
abundance: -; d_gene: TRBD2; v_gene: TRBV4-3; j_gene: TRBJ2-3; CDR3aa: CASSQRLADRTDTQYF; CDR3nt: TGCGCCAGCAGCCAGAGACTAGCGGACCGCACAGATACGCAGTATTTT
abundance: -; d_gene: -; v_gene: TRBV27; j_gene: TRBJ2-1; CDR3aa: CASSFGSGPRVNEQFF; CDR3nt: TGTGCCAGCAGTTTTGGGAGTGGGCCTCGGGTCAATGAGCAGTTCTTC
abundance: -; d_gene: -; v_gene: TRBV12-3/TRBV12-4; j_gene: TRBJ2-7; CDR3aa: CASSLEAGVRIPYEQYF; CDR3nt: TGTGCCAGCAGTTTAGAAGCGGGCGTCCGGATACCCTACGAGCAGTACTTC
abundance: -; d_gene: -; v_gene: TRBV11-2; j_gene: TRBJ2-1; CDR3aa: CASSPVYGGASSVKFF; CDR3nt: TGTGCCAGCAGCCCCGTCTACGGGGGAGCCTCTTCGGTCAAGTTCTTC
abundance: once; d_gene: TRBD2; v_gene: TRBV6-7; j_gene: TRBJ2-7; CDR3aa: CASSYSSLAGAYEQYF; CDR3nt: TGTGCCAGCAGTTACTCGTCTCTAGCGGGTGCCTACGAGCAGTACTTC
abundance: -; d_gene: TRBD1; v_gene: TRBV7-9; j_gene: TRBJ2-7; CDR3aa: CASMLWTGSSYEQYF; CDR3nt: TGTGCCAGTATGCTTTGGACAGGGAGCTCCTACGAGCAGTACTTC